This TCR beta chain derives from a study of cytomegalovirus exposure and HLA in healthy donors. For the study at large: As an earlier analysis found, some 180 million T cells yielded 100 million to 130 million unique TCR beta sequences. Whole-study results and caveats: Data from an earlier analysis indicated that most TCR beta V segments were productive either about 87% or about 30% of the time.

Concerning this clone: What it binds is not known.

The PCR contained 60 Vbeta and 13 Jbeta primers. Generated by immunoSEQ multiplex PCR, the TCRdb table keeps only in-frame clones and is missing some. The sample carries over 150,000 clones, 60% to 80% recorded once. Sampled while nominally healthy, donors likely had unrecorded immune exposures. Sequencing used PBMCs. This clonotype originated in a man under 40 in good health and CMV-seropositive.

The CDR3 loop is CASSLGVGAGQFF. CDR3 DNA: TGTGCCAGCAGTTTAGGCGTGGGGGCCGGGCAGTTCTTC. The chain is built from TRBV27 and TRBJ2-1; D perhaps matches TRBD1 (6 bases). The CDR3 is 13 amino acids. V was cut by 2 bases and J by 12 bases, with 14 bases left in between. Germline CDR1 and CDR2: MNHEY and SMNVEV (reference sequence).